A selection of T cell receptor beta chains follows, all from one sample in a study of blood T cell repertoires in COVID-19. Sequencing was performed with immunoSEQ multiplex PCR; in TCRdb, only in-frame clones are kept and a portion is missing. Of under 95,000 clones listed, roughly 84% were seen once; the top ten hold under 35%. Sequenced sample: peripheral blood. All receptors come from a woman of 80 years or more with active or convalescent COVID-19. The CDR3 runs from the conserved cysteine through the conserved F or W. Each record gives: clone size, D gene, V gene, J gene, CDR3 protein, CDR3 DNA. A D gene is named only where the DNA matches it firmly. Expanded clones get a size class; other rows say once, few or many, or leave the size out.

clone size: -; D gene: -; V gene: TRBV5-1; J gene: TRBJ1-2; CDR3 protein: CASSLGERYGYTF; CDR3 DNA: TGCGCCAGCAGCTTGGGGGAGAGGTATGGCTACACCTTC
clone size: -; D gene: -; V gene: TRBV3-1/TRBV3-2; J gene: TRBJ1-6; CDR3 protein: CASSHSRGSSPLHF; CDR3 DNA: TGTGCCAGCAGCCACTCTAGGGGGTCTTCACCCCTCCACTTT
clone size: -; D gene: -; V gene: TRBV11-2; J gene: TRBJ2-3; CDR3 protein: CASSLGSGSDTQYF; CDR3 DNA: TGTGCCAGCAGCTTAGGGTCAGGGTCAGATACGCAGTATTTT
clone size: -; D gene: TRBD1; V gene: TRBV7-3; J gene: TRBJ1-1; CDR3 protein: CASSPSGTVVAEAFF; CDR3 DNA: TGTGCCAGCAGCCCATCCGGGACAGTCGTCGCTGAAGCTTTCTTT
clone size: -; D gene: TRBD2; V gene: TRBV2; J gene: TRBJ2-5; CDR3 protein: CASSAIGRQETQYF; CDR3 DNA: TGTGCCAGCAGCGCCATCGGGAGGCAAGAGACCCAGTACTTC
clone size: -; D gene: -; V gene: TRBV9; J gene: TRBJ2-5; CDR3 protein: CASSVGPYGTRETQYF; CDR3 DNA: TGTGCCAGCAGCGTAGGCCCCTACGGGACACGAGAGACCCAGTACTTC
clone size: few; D gene: -; V gene: TRBV5-1; J gene: TRBJ2-2; CDR3 protein: CASSLGVLPNTGELFF; CDR3 DNA: TGCGCCAGCAGCTTAGGGGTCTTGCCGAACACCGGGGAGCTGTTTTTT
clone size: -; D gene: -; V gene: TRBV18; J gene: TRBJ2-7; CDR3 protein: CASSSLELANEQYF; CDR3 DNA: TGTGCCAGCTCATCACTAGAGCTAGCGAACGAGCAGTACTTC
clone size: -; D gene: TRBD1; V gene: TRBV7-8; J gene: TRBJ2-7; CDR3 protein: CASSTGTGVYEQYF; CDR3 DNA: TGTGCCAGCAGCACCGGGACAGGGGTGTACGAGCAGTACTTC
clone size: -; D gene: TRBD1; V gene: TRBV29-1; J gene: TRBJ2-7; CDR3 protein: CSVRGQALISSEQYF; CDR3 DNA: TGCAGCGTTAGGGGACAGGCTCTCATAAGTAGCGAGCAGTACTTC
clone size: -; D gene: TRBD2; V gene: TRBV4-3; J gene: TRBJ2-1; CDR3 protein: CASSQESGLYNEQFF; CDR3 DNA: TGCGCCAGCAGCCAAGAGTCGGGACTATACAATGAGCAGTTCTTC
clone size: -; D gene: TRBD1; V gene: TRBV24-1; J gene: TRBJ2-1; CDR3 protein: CATSDLPGTGDNEQFF; CDR3 DNA: TGTGCCACCAGTGATTTGCCTGGGACAGGGGACAATGAGCAGTTCTTC
clone size: -; D gene: TRBD2; V gene: TRBV5-1; J gene: TRBJ2-6; CDR3 protein: CASGQLAQSSGANVLTF; CDR3 DNA: TGCGCCAGCGGGCAACTAGCGCAGAGCTCTGGGGCCAACGTCCTGACTTTC
clone size: -; D gene: -; V gene: TRBV5-1; J gene: TRBJ1-4; CDR3 protein: CASAGLEGSEKLFF; CDR3 DNA: TGCGCCAGCGCGGGACTCGAAGGGAGTGAAAAACTGTTTTTT
clone size: -; D gene: -; V gene: TRBV10-3; J gene: TRBJ1-1; CDR3 protein: CAIMGGGTEAFF; CDR3 DNA: TGTGCCATCATGGGGGGGGGCACTGAAGCTTTCTTT
clone size: -; D gene: TRBD1; V gene: TRBV7-9; J gene: TRBJ1-1; CDR3 protein: CASSTGQGLNTEAFF; CDR3 DNA: TGTGCCAGCAGCACCGGACAGGGATTGAACACTGAAGCTTTCTTT
clone size: -; D gene: -; V gene: TRBV21-1; J gene: TRBJ1-5; CDR3 protein: CASRRDIYVGFLNSNQPQHF; CDR3 DNA: TGTGCCAGCAGAAGGGACATCTATGTAGGTTTCCTCAATAGCAATCAGCCCCAGCATTTT
clone size: -; D gene: -; V gene: TRBV11-3; J gene: TRBJ2-2; CDR3 protein: CASSEGVQANTGELFF; CDR3 DNA: TGTGCCAGCAGCGAGGGAGTGCAAGCAAACACCGGGGAGCTGTTTTTT
clone size: -; D gene: TRBD2; V gene: TRBV3-1/TRBV3-2; J gene: TRBJ2-1; CDR3 protein: CASSPGLSRDEQFF; CDR3 DNA: TGTGCCAGCAGCCCGGGACTATCCCGCGATGAGCAGTTCTTC
clone size: -; D gene: TRBD1; V gene: TRBV7-6; J gene: TRBJ2-7; CDR3 protein: CASSSNRDRPYEQYF; CDR3 DNA: TGTGCCAGCAGCTCCAACCGGGACAGACCCTACGAGCAGTACTTC
clone size: -; D gene: TRBD1; V gene: TRBV9; J gene: TRBJ1-3; CDR3 protein: CASSRLQGDGNTIYF; CDR3 DNA: TGTGCCAGCAGCCGCCTACAGGGGGATGGAAACACCATATATTTT
clone size: -; D gene: TRBD2; V gene: TRBV28; J gene: TRBJ2-1; CDR3 protein: CASSLYRGGAYNEQFF; CDR3 DNA: TGTGCCAGCAGTTTATATCGCGGGGGGGCTTACAATGAGCAGTTCTTC
clone size: -; D gene: TRBD1; V gene: TRBV10-3; J gene: TRBJ1-1; CDR3 protein: CAVHRGQNTEAFF; CDR3 DNA: TGTGCCGTCCACAGGGGGCAGAACACTGAAGCTTTCTTT
clone size: -; D gene: -; V gene: TRBV11-3; J gene: TRBJ1-1; CDR3 protein: CASESGVNTEAFF; CDR3 DNA: TGTGCCAGCGAGTCGGGAGTTAACACTGAAGCTTTCTTT
clone size: -; D gene: TRBD1; V gene: TRBV7-8; J gene: TRBJ1-1; CDR3 protein: CASSLADRVSAFF; CDR3 DNA: TGTGCCAGCAGCTTAGCCGACAGGGTGTCCGCTTTCTTT
clone size: -; D gene: -; V gene: TRBV28; J gene: TRBJ2-3; CDR3 protein: CASSSPGRATDTQYF; CDR3 DNA: TGTGCCAGCAGTTCCCCGGGAAGGGCGACAGATACGCAGTATTTT
clone size: few; D gene: -; V gene: TRBV14; J gene: TRBJ1-6; CDR3 protein: CASSQDLGGGSPLHF; CDR3 DNA: TGTGCCAGCAGCCAAGATTTGGGAGGCGGTTCACCCCTCCACTTT
clone size: -; D gene: TRBD1; V gene: TRBV5-1; J gene: TRBJ2-3; CDR3 protein: CASSTRQGTDTQYF; CDR3 DNA: TGCGCCAGCAGCACCCGACAGGGGACAGATACGCAGTATTTT
clone size: -; D gene: -; V gene: TRBV19; J gene: TRBJ2-1; CDR3 protein: CASRFPGGAYNEQFF; CDR3 DNA: TGTGCCAGTAGATTCCCGGGGGGCGCGTACAATGAGCAGTTCTTC
clone size: -; D gene: TRBD1; V gene: TRBV28; J gene: TRBJ2-1; CDR3 protein: CASSSRDRSYNEQFF; CDR3 DNA: TGTGCCAGCAGCTCCCGGGACAGATCCTACAATGAGCAGTTCTTC
clone size: -; D gene: TRBD2; V gene: TRBV5-4; J gene: TRBJ2-7; CDR3 protein: CASSSKTSGGAGEQYF; CDR3 DNA: TGTGCCAGCAGCTCCAAGACTAGCGGGGGGGCAGGCGAGCAGTACTTC
clone size: once; D gene: TRBD2; V gene: TRBV28; J gene: TRBJ2-5; CDR3 protein: CASSLSSGRGQETQYF; CDR3 DNA: TGTGCCAGCAGTTTAAGTAGCGGGAGAGGACAAGAGACCCAGTACTTC
clone size: -; D gene: TRBD1; V gene: TRBV24-1; J gene: TRBJ2-2; CDR3 protein: CATRQGRNTGELFF; CDR3 DNA: TGTGCCACCCGACAGGGCCGAAACACCGGGGAGCTGTTTTTT
clone size: -; D gene: -; V gene: TRBV10-3; J gene: TRBJ1-1; CDR3 protein: CATGSEAGGTEAFF; CDR3 DNA: TGTGCCACCGGAAGTGAAGCCGGAGGCACTGAAGCTTTCTTT
clone size: -; D gene: -; V gene: TRBV7-2; J gene: TRBJ2-7; CDR3 protein: CASSFREGAYEQYF; CDR3 DNA: TGTGCCAGCAGCTTTCGTGAAGGGGCCTACGAGCAGTACTTC
clone size: -; D gene: TRBD1; V gene: TRBV19; J gene: TRBJ2-7; CDR3 protein: CASSTRDRVDEQYF; CDR3 DNA: TGTGCCAGTAGTACACGGGACAGGGTCGACGAGCAGTACTTC
clone size: -; D gene: TRBD1; V gene: TRBV11-2; J gene: TRBJ1-2; CDR3 protein: CASSPGSGGSLIYGYTF; CDR3 DNA: TGTGCCAGCAGCCCCGGCTCAGGGGGCAGTTTAATCTATGGCTACACCTTC
clone size: -; D gene: -; V gene: TRBV28; J gene: TRBJ1-3; CDR3 protein: CASSPLGASGNTIYF; CDR3 DNA: TGTGCCAGCAGTCCCCTGGGCGCCTCTGGAAACACCATATATTTT
clone size: -; D gene: TRBD1; V gene: TRBV5-1; J gene: TRBJ2-7; CDR3 protein: CASSVQGQTYEQYF; CDR3 DNA: TGCGCCAGCAGCGTCCAGGGACAGACCTACGAGCAGTACTTC
clone size: -; D gene: TRBD1; V gene: TRBV9; J gene: TRBJ2-7; CDR3 protein: CASSVGTGVYEQYF; CDR3 DNA: TGTGCCAGCAGCGTGGGGACAGGGGTGTACGAGCAGTACTTC
clone size: once; D gene: -; V gene: TRBV3-1/TRBV3-2; J gene: TRBJ2-5; CDR3 protein: CASSRSGEETQYF; CDR3 DNA: TGTGCCAGCAGCCGAAGCGGAGAAGAGACCCAGTACTTC
clone size: -; D gene: TRBD1; V gene: TRBV7-9; J gene: TRBJ2-4; CDR3 protein: CASRPGQGANIQYF; CDR3 DNA: TGTGCCAGCAGACCGGGACAGGGGGCAAACATTCAGTACTTC
clone size: once; D gene: -; V gene: TRBV3-1/TRBV3-2; J gene: TRBJ2-5; CDR3 protein: CASSQGTAIQETQYF; CDR3 DNA: TGTGCCAGCAGCCAAGGGACTGCGATTCAAGAGACCCAGTACTTC
clone size: -; D gene: TRBD1; V gene: TRBV7-2; J gene: TRBJ2-7; CDR3 protein: CASSLNGQVSYEQYF; CDR3 DNA: TGTGCCAGCAGCTTGAATGGACAGGTATCCTACGAGCAGTACTTC